These T cell receptor beta chains were read from a single sample in a study of T cells in Graves' hyperthyroidism and ophthalmopathy. TCRdb reanalysed the multiplex PCR reads using MiXCR and keeps one entry per CDR3 protein. The sample lists about 360,000 distinct CDR3 sequences, 19% occurring once. Sequencing was done on a sample of blood. The origin of the receptors is a young woman with Graves' hyperthyroidism. Each CDR3 is given with its conserved first and last residue. Each record gives: J gene, D gene, clone size, V gene, CDR3 DNA, CDR3 protein. D genes are given only for firm matches. Clone size is stated in some rows and not others, as once, few, many or a class when expanded.

J: TRBJ1-5; D: .; size: many; V: TRBV12-3/TRBV12-4; DNA: TGTGCCAGCAGTTTTCTGGGGAATCAGCCCCAGCATTTT; CDR3: CASSFLGNQPQHF
J: TRBJ2-6; D: .; size: many; V: TRBV4-1; DNA: TGCGCCAGCAGATTCGCTAGGGGACCCGGGGCCAACGTCCTGACTTTC; CDR3: CASRFARGPGANVLTF
J: TRBJ1-1; D: .; size: .; V: TRBV14; DNA: TGTGCCAGCTTGGGAGTGAACACTGAAGCTTTCTTT; CDR3: CASLGVNTEAFF
J: TRBJ2-5; D: .; size: .; V: TRBV28; DNA: TGTGCCAGCAGTAACGGGGCCCACTGGGACTTC; CDR3: CASSNGAHWDF
J: TRBJ1-3; D: .; size: many; V: TRBV4-1; DNA: TGCGCCAGCAGCCAGCCTTCTGGAAACACCATATATTTT; CDR3: CASSQPSGNTIYF
J: TRBJ1-3; D: .; size: many; V: TRBV4-1; DNA: TGCGCCAGCAGCCAAGGGTTAGCAACCTCTGGAAACACCATATATTTT; CDR3: CASSQGLATSGNTIYF
J: TRBJ1-2; D: TRBD1; size: many; V: TRBV9; DNA: TGTGCCAGCAGCCTACAGGGGCTCCGCTTCTGTCACTATGGCTACACCTTC; CDR3: CASSLQGLRFCHYGYTF
J: TRBJ2-2; D: .; size: .; V: TRBV9; DNA: TGTGCCAGCAGCGTAGACACCAATACCGGGGAGCTGTTTTTT; CDR3: CASSVDTNTGELFF
J: TRBJ2-7; D: TRBD1; size: once; V: TRBV7-8; DNA: TGTGCCAGCAGCTTAGCCAGGACAGGGGACTACGAGCAGTACTTC; CDR3: CASSLARTGDYEQYF
J: TRBJ2-7; D: TRBD2; size: many; V: TRBV6-5; DNA: TGTGCCAGCAGTTTAAGAAGCGGGGCGACCTACGAGCAGTACTTC; CDR3: CASSLRSGATYEQYF
J: TRBJ2-5; D: .; size: many; V: TRBV20-1; DNA: TGCAGTGCTCATACGGCAACGGGGACGGACCAAGAGACCCAGTACTTC; CDR3: CSAHTATGTDQETQYF
J: TRBJ1-5; D: .; size: many; V: TRBV12-3/TRBV12-4; DNA: TGTGCCAGCAGTCCACCCGCGGGGGATGGTAGCAATCAGCCCCAGCATTTT; CDR3: CASSPPAGDGSNQPQHF
J: TRBJ2-1; D: .; size: .; V: TRBV11-2; DNA: TGTGCCAGCAGCATCCCCCGGCAGGGACGGATAGACGATGAGCAGTTCTTC; CDR3: CASSIPRQGRIDDEQFF
J: TRBJ2-7; D: .; size: many; V: TRBV29-1; DNA: TGCAGCGCGGGGAGCCCAGGGGCCCCAAGGGGCGAGCAGTACTTC; CDR3: CSAGSPGAPRGEQYF
J: TRBJ1-5; D: .; size: .; V: TRBV27; DNA: TGTGCCAGCAGCCCCGCTCCGGGGTTTCAGCCCCAGCATTTT; CDR3: CASSPAPGFQPQHF
J: TRBJ1-1; D: .; size: many; V: TRBV5-1; DNA: TGCGCCAGCAGCTTGTTACGGCTAGACACTGAAGCTTTCTTT; CDR3: CASSLLRLDTEAFF
J: TRBJ2-5; D: .; size: many; V: TRBV6-1; DNA: TGTGCCAGCAGATCTGGGGGGCGGGGAGAGACCCAGTACTTC; CDR3: CASRSGGRGETQYF
J: TRBJ2-5; D: TRBD2; size: many; V: TRBV11-1; DNA: TGTGCCAGCAGCCTGGGTGGCATAACGGGGGGACAAGAGACCCAGTACTTC; CDR3: CASSLGGITGGQETQYF
J: TRBJ1-6; D: .; size: many; V: TRBV2; DNA: TGTGCCAGCAGGGTTTGGAGCTATAATTCACCCCTCCACTTT; CDR3: CASRVWSYNSPLHF
J: TRBJ1-3; D: TRBD1; size: many; V: TRBV6-1; DNA: TGTGCCAGCAACAGGGGGAGCTCTGGAAACACCATATATTTT; CDR3: CASNRGSSGNTIYF
J: TRBJ1-6; D: TRBD1; size: .; V: TRBV2; DNA: TGTGCCAGCAGCGGCGGGACAGGAAATTCACCCCTCCACTTT; CDR3: CASSGGTGNSPLHF
J: TRBJ2-6; D: .; size: .; V: TRBV7-2; DNA: TGTGCCAGCAGCTTGGAGTTCTCTGGGGCCAACGTCCTGACTTTC; CDR3: CASSLEFSGANVLTF
J: TRBJ1-1; D: .; size: many; V: TRBV29-1; DNA: TGCAGCTTTATGACAGGCATGAACACTGAAGCTTTCTTT; CDR3: CSFMTGMNTEAFF
J: TRBJ1-1; D: .; size: many; V: TRBV24-1; DNA: TGTGCCACCAGTGATCCGGTGGGGAACACTGAAGCTTTCTTT; CDR3: CATSDPVGNTEAFF
J: TRBJ1-3; D: .; size: many; V: TRBV5-1; DNA: TGCGCCAGCAGTAGAGACGGGGGGGCGCCGGCCTCTGGAAACACCATATATTTT; CDR3: CASSRDGGAPASGNTIYF
J: TRBJ2-7; D: .; size: many; V: TRBV12-5; DNA: TGTGCTAGTGGTCCCAATACCGACGAGCAGTACTTC; CDR3: CASGPNTDEQYF
J: TRBJ2-7; D: .; size: .; V: TRBV12-3/TRBV12-4; DNA: TGTGCCAGCAGTTTATTCGGCGGACAGCACTACGAGCAGTACTTC; CDR3: CASSLFGGQHYEQYF
J: TRBJ2-5; D: TRBD2; size: .; V: TRBV11-3; DNA: TGTGCCAGCAGCTTAGGTGGGAGGGGTACCCAAGAGACCCAGTACTTC; CDR3: CASSLGGRGTQETQYF
J: TRBJ1-2; D: .; size: .; V: TRBV12-3/TRBV12-4; DNA: TGTGCCAGCAGTTTAGGTCGTGTCGGCTATGGCTACACCTTC; CDR3: CASSLGRVGYGYTF
J: TRBJ1-2; D: .; size: many; V: TRBV6-5; DNA: TGTGCCAGCAGTTCAGGGGACTATGGCTACACCTTC; CDR3: CASSSGDYGYTF
J: TRBJ2-7; D: TRBD1; size: many; V: TRBV28; DNA: TGTGCCAGCAGTTCGCCCGGGACAGTGAGTTACGAGCAGTACTTC; CDR3: CASSSPGTVSYEQYF
J: TRBJ1-1; D: .; size: .; V: TRBV7-3; DNA: TGTGCCAGCAGTACTGTCGTTAACACTGATGCTTTCTTT; CDR3: CASSTVVNTDAFF
J: TRBJ2-5; D: .; size: many; V: TRBV27; DNA: TGTGCCAGCAGTGCCACAGGGAGGGAGACCCAGTACTTC; CDR3: CASSATGRETQYF
J: TRBJ2-7; D: TRBD1; size: many; V: TRBV20-1; DNA: TGCAGTGCTCAATGGACAGGGGACCTTACCTACGAGCAGTACTTC; CDR3: CSAQWTGDLTYEQYF
J: TRBJ2-7; D: TRBD2; size: many; V: TRBV11-2; DNA: TGTGCCAGCAGCTTAAAGGGACTAGCGGGGCCCTACGAGCAGTACTTC; CDR3: CASSLKGLAGPYEQYF
J: TRBJ1-2; D: TRBD1; size: many; V: TRBV28; DNA: TGTGCCAGCTACCCGACAGGGCGGGGCTATGGCTACACCTTC; CDR3: CASYPTGRGYGYTF
J: TRBJ1-2; D: TRBD1; size: many; V: TRBV10-3; DNA: TGTGCCATCAGAGAGCTGACTGGGACAGGGGGCGGTTATGGCTACACCTTC; CDR3: CAIRELTGTGGGYGYTF
J: TRBJ2-5; D: TRBD2; size: many; V: TRBV6-1; DNA: TGTGCCAGCAGTGGCGGGAGGGCTCAAGAGACCCAGTACTTC; CDR3: CASSGGRAQETQYF
J: TRBJ2-7; D: TRBD1; size: many; V: TRBV6-5; DNA: TGTGCCAGCAGTTACTGGGACAGGGCCGGCTACGAGCAGTACTTC; CDR3: CASSYWDRAGYEQYF